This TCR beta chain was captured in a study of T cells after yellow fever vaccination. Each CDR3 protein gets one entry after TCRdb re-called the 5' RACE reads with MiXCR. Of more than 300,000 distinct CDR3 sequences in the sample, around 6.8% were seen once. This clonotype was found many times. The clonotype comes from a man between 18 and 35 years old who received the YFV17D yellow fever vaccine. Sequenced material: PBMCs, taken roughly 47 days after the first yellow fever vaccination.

CDR3 loop: CASSPLSRAHSNQPQHF. For the CDR3, the DNA is TGTGCCAGCAGCCCCCTCTCCAGGGCTCATAGCAATCAGCCCCAGCATTTT. The V call is TRBV6-1, the J call TRBJ1-5; TRBD1 might be the D (5 bases). The length of the CDR3 is 17 residues. V lost 6 bases, J lost 0 bases, and 18 bases lay in between. Looked up from germline, CDR1 is MNHNS and CDR2 is SASEGT.